The subject of this entry is one T cell receptor beta chain. The antigen remains undetermined. V trimming: 1 base; J trimming: 9 bases; junction bases outside the gene matches: 8. The CDR3 loop spans 16 amino acids. Germline V CDR1 and CDR2: LGHDT, YNNKEL (reference sequence). Two oligonucleotides, mixed equimolar, formed the beta constant-region primer covering TRBC1 and TRBC2. Four rounds of PCR amplified the ligated cDNA using nested alpha and beta constant-region primers plus SP2. MiXCR was run by TCRdb on the UMI-ligation and nested PCR reads, yielding one entry per CDR3 protein. Counted here are about 150,000 distinct CDR3 sequences, 22% occurring once; the ten biggest clones make up 0.09% to 0.13%. From the second PCR step, alpha and beta chains were amplified apart. CD4 T cells were positively selected, then CD8 T cells from the CD4-negative fraction. The data were taken from a study of naive and memory T cell subsets.

Study-wide findings and caveats: Possibly reflecting memory cells re-expressing CD45RA, a few larger clonotypes occurred in naive repertoires, especially CD8. Expression changes during T cell differentiation may affect RNA-based TCR counts.

The genes are TRBV3-1 and TRBJ1-6, with 8 bases that match TRBD1. The specimen sequenced was naive CD4+ T cells from blood. The TCR comes from a human donor in good health. The CDR3 sequence: CASSQGGTGGGSPLHF. The CDR3 DNA is TGTGCCAGCAGCCAAGGCGGGACAGGTGGTGGTTCACCCCTCCACTTT.